This TCR beta chain emerged from a study of blood T cells in healthy people across ages. For the second PCR, which ran for 7 to 11 cycles, a sample-barcoded 5' primer and a J-beta primer mix were used. TCRdb re-called the 5' RACE reads through MiXCR, storing one row per CDR3 protein. The table has about 930,000 distinct CDR3 sequences, about 29% seen once; the top ten hold 10% to 13%. Study findings and constraints: Relative to aged donors, long-lived donors carried more naive CD4+ cells and displayed higher diversity.

Remarks on this clonotype: The target antigen is unknown. A much bigger clone sits one base away, suggesting this may be a read error.

CDR1 is SGDLS, CDR2 YYNGEE, per germline. The CDR3 consists of 14 residues. This sample also belongs to another study, concerning T cells of mothers and their children. That report adds: A few healthy Caucasian mothers, along with their six children, were the donors. Thymic selection, a shaping force on TCR recombination output, acts similarly in related and unrelated pairs. It was related mother-child pairs that showed slightly higher overlap than unrelated pairs, without reaching significance.

What was sequenced was blood. This TCR was sampled from a woman between 35 and 50 years old in good health. This chain uses TRBV9 with TRBJ2-3; D might be TRBD1 or TRBD2, each matching 5 bases. CDR3 loop: CTSSLGTVGDTQYF. CDR3 sequence (DNA): TGTACCAGCAGCCTTGGGACGGTTGGAGATACGCAGTATTTT.